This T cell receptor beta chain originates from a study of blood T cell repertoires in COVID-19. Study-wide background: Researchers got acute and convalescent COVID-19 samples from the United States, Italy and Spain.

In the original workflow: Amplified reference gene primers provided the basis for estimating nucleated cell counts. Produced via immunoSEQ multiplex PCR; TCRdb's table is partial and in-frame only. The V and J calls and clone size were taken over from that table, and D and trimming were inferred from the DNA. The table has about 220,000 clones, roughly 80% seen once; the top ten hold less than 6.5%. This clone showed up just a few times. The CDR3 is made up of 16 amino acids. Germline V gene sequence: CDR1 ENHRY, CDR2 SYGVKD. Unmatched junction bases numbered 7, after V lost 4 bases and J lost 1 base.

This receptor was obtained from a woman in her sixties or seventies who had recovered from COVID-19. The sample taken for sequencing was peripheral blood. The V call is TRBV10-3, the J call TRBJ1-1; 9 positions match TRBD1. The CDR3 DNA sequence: TGTGCCATCAGTGGGCTCGGGACAGGGCCGAACACTGAAGCTTTCTTT. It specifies CAISGLGTGPNTEAFF.